This TCR beta chain is drawn from a study of OX40 agonist ivuxolimab in advanced cancers. Study background: Those treated in dose escalation had hepatocellular carcinoma, melanoma, renal cell cancer or head and neck cancer. Subjects had a mean age of about 61 years, with a range of 23 to 79; roughly 83% were male.

Autoimmune disease history or systemic immunosuppression barred patients. V gave up 6 bases and J gave up 5 bases, with 10 bases separating them. From germline, CDR1 is SGHDN and CDR2 FVKESK. The CDR3 contains 13 residues. Generated by immunoSEQ multiplex PCR, the TCRdb table keeps only in-frame clones and is missing some. The sample includes some 50,000 clones, 75% to 90% of them seen just once. The sequencing here drew on CD4+ or CD8+ T cells sorted from blood, taken in a trial of the OX40 agonist ivuxolimab. This TCR came from an adult with an advanced solid tumor such as melanoma, head and neck, liver or kidney cancer. This chain connects TRBV14 to TRBJ2-2; D call uncertain. The CDR3 DNA is TGTGCCAGCAGGGGCAGTAGGACCGGGGAGCTGTTTTTT. Translating gives CASRGSRTGELFF.